One and the same sample provided the 25 T cell receptor beta chains below, sequenced in a study of cytomegalovirus exposure and HLA in healthy donors listed by TCRdb under 2017. Library creation used the immunoSEQ multiplex PCR assay. For the multiplex PCR, a mixture combining 60 forward primers for TCR Vbeta segments and 13 reverse primers for TCR Jbeta segments was used. In its TCRdb copy, this immuneACCESS table keeps in-frame sequences only and misses some clones. Where compared with another copy, unresolved V genes explain less than half of these, and the others have no known cause. For this sample the table gives about 190,000 clones, of which roughly four fifths were detected only once. Of the sample, approximately 3% is held by the ten largest clones. Sample: PBMCs. These TCRs come from a woman under 40 in good health and CMV-seropositive.

This clone was observed a few times. In the same sample, other DNA sequences code for this CDR3. J is TRBJ1-1 and V is TRBV10-2, with TRBD1 matching 9 bases. Germline V gives CDR1 WSHSY, CDR2 SAAADI. Trimming cost V 6 bases and J 3 bases; bases outside gene matches: 2. The CDR3 is 13 residues long. The CDR3 DNA follows: TGCGCCAGCAGGGACAGGGGATACACTGAAGCTTTCTTT. It yields the protein CASRDRGYTEAFF.

V gene TRBV20-1 combines with J gene TRBJ1-1; 10 positions match TRBD1. The germline CDR1 and CDR2 sequences are DFQATT and SNEGSKA (reference sequence). This CDR3 is built from 11 residues. In nucleotides, the CDR3 is TGCAGCGCGACAGGGGGCCCTGAAGCTTTCTTT. It specifies CSATGGPEAFF.

The gene calls are TRBV7-9 and TRBJ2-7, with 7 bases that match TRBD2. This CDR3 has 15 residues. V trimming: 2 bases; J trimming: 0 bases; junction bases outside the gene matches: 4. CDR1 SEHNR and CDR2 FQNEAQ come from the germline V gene (reference sequence). CDR3: CASSLKAGSSYEQYF. For the CDR3, the DNA is TGTGCCAGCAGCTTAAAAGCGGGAAGCTCCTACGAGCAGTACTTC.

This rearrangement joins TRBV5-4 to TRBJ1-4; D may be TRBD1 (6 bases). CDR3 length equals 15 residues. Per germline, CDR1 SGHNT and CDR2 YYREEE (reference sequence). V lost 0 bases and J lost 7, with 13 bases in between. CDR3 sequence reads: CASSLDPQGFEKLFF. CDR3 nucleotide sequence: TGTGCCAGCAGCTTGGATCCACAGGGTTTTGAAAAACTGTTTTTT.

The chain has TRBV11-2 and TRBJ1-3; weak D call: TRBD1 (6 bases). CDR3 size: 13 residues. V lost 6 bases and J 3 bases, leaving 9 bases between the germline ends. Germline V lookup: CDR1 SGHAT, CDR2 FQNNGV. CDR3 DNA: TGTGCCAGCAGACAGGGTTTTGGAAACACCATATATTTT. Translation gives CASRQGFGNTIYF.

The sample holds one count of this clone. The V and J genes are TRBV4-1 and TRBJ2-3; D is undetermined. With 2 bases removed from V and 4 bases from J, the gap between germline ends came to 13 bases. CDR3 size: 15 residues. The germline gives CDR1 MGHRA, CDR2 YSYEKL. The CDR3 DNA is TGCGCCAGCAGCCAAACGAGGCTCTCCGCAGATACGCAGTATTTT. Amino acid sequence: CASSQTRLSADTQYF.

DNA of the CDR3: TGTGCCAGCAGGGTGCAGCAGGGGGCAAGTCAGCCCCAGCATTTT. Its protein product is CASRVQQGASQPQHF. The chain recombines TRBV28 with TRBJ1-5, with TRBD1 identical over 8 bases. J gave up 6 bases and V 6 bases, and 10 bases lay outside the gene matches. The CDR3 runs to 15 residues. Germline assignment: CDR1 MDHEN and CDR2 SYDVKM.

The chain combines TRBV27 with TRBJ2-1; TRBD2 matches 12 bases. The V gene's germline CDR1 is MNHEY and CDR2 SMNVEV (reference sequence). This CDR3 is 15 amino acids long. V was pared by 5 bases and J by 6 bases, with 5 bases of the junction left unmatched. CDR3 nucleotides: TGTGCCAGCAGTAGAGGACTAGCGGGAACCAATGAGCAGTTCTTC. It encodes CASSRGLAGTNEQFF.

The CDR3 DNA is TGTGCCAGCAAGGGACTAGCGGTTACGTCCTCCTACAATGAGCAGTTCTTC. This codes for CASKGLAVTSSYNEQFF. J is TRBJ2-1 and V is TRBV28; 11 bases fit TRBD2. Trimming took 7 bases from V and 0 from J; bases not matched to a gene: 8. This CDR3 spans 17 amino acids. Germline V lookup: CDR1 MDHEN, CDR2 SYDVKM.

The chain recombines TRBV11-2 with TRBJ2-3, with TRBD2 matching 7 bases. The CDR3 covers 17 residues. V shed 0 bases, J shed 7 bases, and the junction held 13 bases outside the gene matches. In germline, CDR1 is SGHAT, CDR2 FQNNGV. The CDR3 is CASSLDLLAAASNTQYF. The CDR3 region has the DNA TGTGCCAGCAGCTTAGATCTCCTAGCGGCAGCATCCAATACGCAGTATTTT.

The CDR3, as DNA: TGTGCCAGTAGTATGGACGGGAGGGCCTACGAGCAGTACTTC. It codes for CASSMDGRAYEQYF. V gene TRBV19 combines with J gene TRBJ2-7; 8 nucleotides agree with TRBD2. V lost 3 bases to trimming and J lost 2 bases; unmatched junction nucleotides: 3. This CDR3 region has 14 residues. Germline assignment: CDR1 LNHDA and CDR2 SQIVND (reference sequence).

This sequence joins TRBV4-2 and TRBJ2-7, with D possibly TRBD2 on 6 matching bases. Germline lookup yields CDR1 LGHNA and CDR2 YNFKEQ. The CDR3 covers 16 residues. V lost 4 bases, J lost 7 bases, and 23 bases lay in between. CDR3 loop: CASSPSVREATGEQYF. The CDR3 bases are TGTGCCAGCAGCCCAAGCGTAAGGGAGGCAACCGGGGAGCAGTACTTC.

CDR3 sequence: CATPGQRNEQYF. DNA of the CDR3: TGTGCCACTCCGGGACAGCGAAACGAGCAGTACTTC. V usage is TRBV15 and J usage is TRBJ2-7; TRBD1 agrees at 7 bases. V lost 9 bases, J lost 5 bases, and 7 bases stayed unmatched. Per the germline V gene, CDR1 is LNHNV and CDR2 is YYDKDF (reference sequence). The CDR3 runs 12 residues.

This chain connects TRBV25-1 to TRBJ2-5; 9 nucleotides line up with TRBD2. This CDR3 has 16 amino acids. Trimming took 1 base from V and 2 from J; bases not matched to a gene: 5. Germline lookup yields CDR1 MGHDK and CDR2 SYGVNS. CDR3 nucleotides: TGTGCCAGCAGTGAATTCTGGCTAGCGGGACAAGAGACCCAGTACTTC. Translated: CASSEFWLAGQETQYF.

V and J are TRBV5-5 and TRBJ2-7; TRBD2 matches at 9 bases. Per germline, CDR1 SGHKS and CDR2 YYEKEE (reference sequence). The junction had 5 bases not matched to a gene; V was cut back by 1 base and J by 0 bases. The CDR3 totals 16 residues. As DNA, the CDR3 is TGTGCCAGCAGCTTGCGACTAGCGGAAAGCTCCTACGAGCAGTACTTC. Protein product: CASSLRLAESSYEQYF.

The V gene is TRBV15, the J gene TRBJ2-3, with D tentatively TRBD1 (5 bases). CDR1 and CDR2 (germline): LNHNV, YYDKDF (reference sequence). Trimming stripped 2 bases from V and 6 bases from J, with 21 bases between. The CDR3 consists of 17 residues. The CDR3 DNA is TGTGCCACCAGCAGACTGCCCCAGGGTATGATGGTCGATACGCAGTATTTT. Amino acids: CATSRLPQGMMVDTQYF.

CDR3 sequence: CAISVGVSSYNEQFF. CDR3 in DNA: TGTGCCATCAGTGTAGGGGTTAGCTCCTACAATGAGCAGTTCTTC. The chain uses TRBV10-3 and TRBJ2-1, with a possible D match to TRBD1 (5 bases). From germline, CDR1 is ENHRY and CDR2 SYGVKD. The CDR3 is 15 amino acids. Trimming removed 4 bases at V and 0 bases at J, with 10 bases between.

The rearrangement uses TRBV2 and TRBJ1-4; D is ambiguous. CDR3 length: 12 residues. Per germline, CDR1 SNHLY and CDR2 FYNNEI. V gave up 7 bases and J gave up 7 bases, with 10 bases separating them. CDR3 residues: CASTGGGEKLFF. In DNA form, the CDR3 reads TGTGCCAGCACGGGTGGAGGTGAAAAACTGTTTTTT.

This chain links TRBV6-6 with TRBJ2-1; no definite D call. Trimming took off 0 bases at V and 3 bases at J, with 12 bases between the two ends. The CDR3 is made up of 16 amino acids. The V gene's germline CDR1 is MNHNY and CDR2 SVGAGI (reference sequence). The CDR3 region has the DNA TGTGCCAGCAGTTACTCGCTCACGGGTGGCTACAATGAGCAGTTCTTC. Protein product: CASSYSLTGGYNEQFF.

This chain links TRBV7-9 with TRBJ1-2; a weak D match, TRBD1 (6 bases). The CDR3 contains 15 residues. Trimming took off 1 base at V and 6 bases at J, with 15 bases between the two ends. From germline, CDR1 is SEHNR and CDR2 FQNEAQ (reference sequence). CDR3 bases: TGTGCCAGCAGCTTAGTTGGCGGGGGCGAGGATGGCTACACCTTC. Translation: CASSLVGGGEDGYTF.

The table lists this clone with a count of one. The chain links TRBV5-4 to TRBJ2-2, with TRBD2 matching 11 bases. The length of the CDR3 is 18 residues. With 2 bases clipped from V and 1 base from J, the junction kept 7 bases outside the gene matches. Germline CDR1 SGHNT, CDR2 YYREEE (reference sequence). In nucleotides, the CDR3 is TGTGCCAGCAGCTTATTAGCGGGAGGGCCGAAGAACACCGGGGAGCTGTTTTTT. It specifies CASSLLAGGPKNTGELFF.

In its sample, this clone was seen a few times. The DNA for the CDR3 is TGCGCCAGCAGCCTGAACCAGGGCCCAAATGAAAAACTGTTTTTT. Its translation is CASSLNQGPNEKLFF. V gene TRBV10-2 combines with J gene TRBJ1-4; the D gene is possibly TRBD1 (5 bases). Trimming left V 6 bases short and J 5 bases short, with 16 bases between. The CDR3 length is 15 residues. Germline CDR1 and CDR2: WSHSY and SAAADI.

The chain joins TRBV28 to TRBJ1-4; D is perhaps TRBD1 (5 bases). Germline values: CDR1 MDHEN, CDR2 SYDVKM. V lost 3 bases, J lost 10 bases, and 15 bases lay in between. The CDR3 loop spans 14 amino acids. CDR3 sequence: CASSFRERLLKLFF. CDR3 coding DNA: TGTGCCAGCAGTTTCAGGGAACGACTCCTAAAACTGTTTTTT.

This clone was counted a few times. This sample includes further DNA sequences coding for the same CDR3. The CDR3, as DNA: TGTGCCAGCACCAGGGGGGCAACTAATGAAAAACTGTTTTTT. This sequence encodes CASTRGATNEKLFF. The chain carries TRBV28 and TRBJ1-4; 7 bases are shared with TRBD1. V gave up 7 bases and J gave up 0 bases; unmatched junction bases: 2. This CDR3 contains 14 residues. Germline loops: CDR1 MDHEN, CDR2 SYDVKM.

V usage is TRBV29-1 and J usage is TRBJ1-2; possible D gene TRBD1, 6 bases. V was clipped by 6 bases and J by 8 bases, with 10 bases between them. Germline CDR1 is SQVTM and CDR2 is ANQGSEA. CDR3 length: 10 residues. The CDR3 nucleotides are TGCAGCGTCGAGGGGGACGGCTACACCTTC. Residues: CSVEGDGYTF.